This TCR beta chain is from a study of OX40 agonist ivuxolimab in advanced cancers. In the study overall: Ivuxolimab was an agonistic, fully human IgG2 monoclonal antibody directed against OX40 (CD134), a costimulatory receptor. Intravenous ivuxolimab was administered to patients every 2 weeks at six dose levels: 0.01, 0.1, 0.3, 1.5, 3 and 10 mg/kg. Among the approximately 50 dose-escalation patients, around 20 had hepatocellular carcinoma, around 15 melanoma, 9 renal cell carcinoma and 9 head and neck cancer. In the dose-escalation cohort, 70% to 90% of patients were male, and the mean age was around 60 years with a range of 23 to 79. Prior anti-PD-1, anti-PD-L1 or anti-CTLA-4 therapy was permitted, and less than 45% of dose-escalation patients had received checkpoint inhibitors. Partial responses occurred in three dose-escalation patients: two with cutaneous melanoma and one with hepatocellular carcinoma. Peripheral TCRbeta sequencing aimed to test whether ivuxolimab altered TCR sequence diversity and caused clonal T-cell expansion. The paper describes the monotherapy dose-escalation part (N of about 57 patients) of the phase I trial of ivuxolimab. What the authors observed across the whole study: After ivuxolimab, CD8+ T cells had more expanded clones than CD4+ T cells on average. In partial responders in the 0.1-3.0 mg/kg groups, normalized peripheral clonal expansion was found to be among the lowest, especially among CD8+ T cells. Which antigens the clonally expanded peripheral T cells were specific for was not determined. Low levels of normalized T-cell clonal expansion were also seen in some patients who did not respond. At doses from 0.1 to 3.0 mg/kg, clonal expansion was seen in both CD4+ and CD8+ blood T cells between baseline and week 6.

Details on this clone: Its specific antigen is unknown. Per-base qualities were not stored, and no clone one base away is much larger.

The trial excluded patients who had a history of autoimmune disease or who were on systemic immunosuppression. In every dose cohort, peripheral blood was drawn for TCR sequencing at baseline, cycle 4 day 1, and cycle 7 day 1. Samples came from an open-label, multicenter, first-in-human phase I dose-escalation trial of ivuxolimab. Adults with locally advanced or metastatic melanoma, renal cell, hepatocellular, or head and neck squamous cell carcinoma were enrolled in the trial. Before TCR sequencing, CD4+ T cells and CD8+ T cells from peripheral blood were sorted into separate populations. Per the germline V gene, SNHLY is the CDR1 and FYNNEI is the CDR2. Measured from the cysteine to the phenylalanine, the CDR3 is 13 residues long. Only the CDR3 region is kept as DNA, spanning 39 bases read in frame from base 1. Deletion took 8 bases off V and 0 bases off J, with a span of 10 bases between the germline ends.

Genomic DNA was isolated from the sorted cells so that the TCRbeta CDR3 region could be sequenced. The immunoSEQ Assay was used for sequencing of TCRbeta CDR3 regions. TCRdb retrieved this table from immuneACCESS and kept in-frame rearrangements only. Not all clones are present; in checked studies, unresolved V genes account for under half, and no reason is known for the remainder. This sample comprises fewer than 130,000 clones, roughly nine tenths of them detected only once. The ten largest clonotypes hold about 0.28% of the sample. This sequence originates from an adult with an advanced solid tumor such as melanoma, head and neck, liver or kidney cancer. The receptor chain draws on TRBV2 and TRBJ1-1; TRBD1 is possibly the D segment (6 matching bases). The sequenced sample was CD4+ or CD8+ T cells sorted from blood, obtained in a trial of the OX40 agonist ivuxolimab. The CDR3 sequence is CASGTNLNTEAFF. In nucleotides, the sequence is TGTGCCAGCGGGACAAACCTGAACACTGAAGCTTTCTTT.